These T cell receptor beta chains were read from a single sample in a study of blood T cells in healthy people across ages. TCRdb reanalysed the 5' RACE reads using MiXCR and keeps one entry per CDR3 protein. The data hold 1.2 million to 1.5 million distinct CDR3 sequences, with 59% observed a single time. The sequencing sample was made of blood. These receptors originate from a man younger than 35 in good health. The CDR3 runs from the conserved cysteine through the conserved F or W. Fields, in order: D gene, V gene, J gene, CDR3 DNA, CDR3 protein. The D gene is left open where the match is weak.

>-|TRBV9|TRBJ1-4
TGTGCCAGCAGCGTAGACGGGACATCCCGTGAAAAACTGTTTTTT
CASSVDGTSREKLFF
>-|TRBV7-9|TRBJ2-4
TGTGCGTTGCGTGGGACACCGTTTCCCCTTTTAGCCAAAAACATTCAGTACTTC
CALRGTPFPLLAKNIQYF
>TRBD1|TRBV12-3/TRBV12-4|TRBJ2-3
TGTGCCAGCACCCAACGGGACAGAATCCCTAGCACAGATACGCAGTATTTT
CASTQRDRIPSTDTQYF
>TRBD1|TRBV6-2/TRBV6-3|TRBJ1-1
TGTGCCAGCACCCAGGGGGAAGGGAACACTGAAGCTTTCTTT
CASTQGEGNTEAFF
>TRBD1|TRBV28|TRBJ1-5
TGTGCCAGCAGTCCTTGGACAGGGTACGGCAATCAGCCCCAGCATTTT
CASSPWTGYGNQPQHF
>-|TRBV27|TRBJ2-1
TGTGCCAGCAGTAGCTTCGGAGGACTTCGGACCAATGAGCAGTTCTTC
CASSSFGGLRTNEQFF
>-|TRBV7-8|TRBJ2-5
TGTGCCAGCAGCTTAGCGGGGTTGTGGGAGACCCAGTACTTC
CASSLAGLWETQYF
>-|TRBV28|TRBJ2-1
TGTGCCACCAATCGGCGCTCCTACAATGAGCAGTTCTTC
CATNRRSYNEQFF
>-|TRBV6-2/TRBV6-3|TRBJ2-7
TGTGCCAGCAGTTACTTGGAGGGGGCGAGGGAGCAGTACTTC
CASSYLEGAREQYF
>-|TRBV7-9|TRBJ1-2
TGTGCCAGCAGCTTAGAATTCAGCCATTCACTCTATGGCTACACCTTC
CASSLEFSHSLYGYTF
>TRBD1|TRBV20-1|TRBJ1-2
TGCAGTGCTTGGCCCCTGACAGGGGCTTCAAGCTATGGCTACACCTTC
CSAWPLTGASSYGYTF